This passage covers 26 T cell receptor beta chains from one sample sequenced in a study of blood T cell repertoires in COVID-19. Libraries were prepared by immunoSEQ multiplex PCR; TCRdb keeps only in-frame clonotypes and omits some of them. The data contain about 73,000 clones, roughly four fifths of them singletons. The sample comprised peripheral blood. The receptors stem from a woman between 55 and 75 years old with acute or convalescent COVID-19.

This clone was seen only once. V and J are TRBV2 and TRBJ2-3; 10 bases match TRBD2. CDR1 and CDR2 from the germline V gene are SNHLY and FYNNEI. V lost 7 bases and J lost 2; bases outside the gene matches: 9. The CDR3 spans 16 residues. The CDR3 region has the DNA TGTGCCAGCATGCTGTCTAGCGGGAGATACACAGATACGCAGTATTTT. Translation gives CASMLSSGRYTDTQYF.

V gene TRBV30 combines with J gene TRBJ2-7; possibly TRBD1 for D (5 bases). Germline values: CDR1 GTSNPN, CDR2 SVGIG (reference sequence). V lost 8 bases and J 4 bases, leaving 18 bases between the germline ends. This CDR3 has 13 amino acids. Here the CDR3 reads CAGRQPVGYEQYF. The CDR3 bases are TGTGCCGGCCGACAGCCGGTCGGGTACGAGCAGTACTTC.

This clone came up a few times. The J gene is TRBJ2-7, the V gene TRBV4-1; TRBD1 is a possible D gene (9 bases). CDR1 is MGHRA, CDR2 YSYEKL, per germline. The CDR3 runs to 18 residues. V dropped 0 bases and J dropped 4 bases, with 22 bases sitting between them. Here the CDR3 DNA reads TGCGCCAGCAGCCAAGATTTATCGGGGGGGACAGGGCGTTACGAGCAGTACTTC. As protein: CASSQDLSGGTGRYEQYF.

The rearrangement joins TRBV15 to TRBJ1-5; 7 bases are shared with TRBD1. CDR3 size: 17 residues. Germline V lookup: CDR1 LNHNV, CDR2 YYDKDF (reference sequence). Trimming at V came to 0 bases and at J to 6 bases, leaving 11 bases not matched to a gene. CDR3 sequence reads: CATSRDRSGGLAQPQHF. The CDR3 DNA reads TGTGCCACCAGCAGAGATCGGTCAGGGGGATTGGCTCAGCCCCAGCATTTT.

This sequence joins TRBV9 and TRBJ1-1; D gene ambiguous. With 4 bases removed from V and 7 bases from J, the gap between germline ends came to 17 bases. This CDR3 spans 14 amino acids. Looked up from germline, CDR1 is SGDLS and CDR2 is YYNGEE. The CDR3 here is CASSKSSELGEAFF. As DNA, the CDR3 is TGTGCCAGCAGCAAGTCCTCCGAACTAGGTGAAGCTTTCTTT.

This clone showed up just a few times. The chain combines TRBV19 with TRBJ1-3, with 7 positions matching TRBD1. From germline, CDR1 is LNHDA and CDR2 SQIVND (reference sequence). With V trimmed by 4 bases and J by 8 bases, 8 bases remained unmatched. This CDR3 has 14 residues. The DNA for the CDR3 is TGTGCCAGTAGTAAAACAGGGGCTCGGGACACCATATATTTT. It specifies CASSKTGARDTIYF.

This sequence joins TRBV5-1 and TRBJ2-7, with a tentative D call TRBD1 (6 bases). The CDR3 loop spans 15 amino acids. The V and J ends lost 4 bases and 3 bases respectively, with 17 bases between them. The germline gives CDR1 SGHRS, CDR2 YFSETQ. This CDR3 reads CASSEATGPYYEQYF. CDR3 nucleotides: TGCGCCAGCAGCGAGGCGACAGGTCCCTACTACGAGCAGTACTTC.

V usage is TRBV6-1 and J usage is TRBJ2-3; 8 bases are shared with TRBD1. The V gene's germline CDR1 is MNHNS and CDR2 SASEGT. The length of the CDR3 is 17 residues. Germline trimming cut 2 bases from V and 6 bases from J; bases unmatched to any gene: 13. The CDR3 here is CASSELADRGIWDTQYF. The CDR3 DNA follows: TGTGCCAGCAGTGAACTAGCTGACAGGGGAATATGGGATACGCAGTATTTT.

The chain uses TRBV2 and TRBJ1-1; D unresolved. The CDR3 loop spans 17 amino acids. V was cut by 7 bases and J by 1 base, with 22 bases left in between. Germline CDR1 reads SNHLY; CDR2 reads FYNNEI. The CDR3 protein is CASKLWGDAVKNTEAFF. In DNA form, the CDR3 reads TGTGCCAGCAAACTTTGGGGAGATGCGGTTAAGAACACTGAAGCTTTCTTT.

In the case of this clone: Other DNA sequences within the sample encode an identical CDR3. The chain is built from TRBV9 and TRBJ2-2, with D perhaps matching TRBD2 (6 bases). The CDR3 length is 14 residues. Between the trimmed V and J ends, which lost 0 bases and 5 bases, there was a span of 8 bases. Germline V lookup: CDR1 SGDLS, CDR2 YYNGEE. The CDR3 loop reads CASSVAGVTGELFF. The CDR3 DNA sequence: TGTGCCAGCAGCGTAGCGGGAGTAACCGGGGAGCTGTTTTTT.

This clone was detected once. At one of its ends the junction is not consistent with the germline gene, which may arise from a read error. This chain uses TRBV7-2 with TRBJ2-2, with 9 positions matching TRBD1. Germline V gene sequence: CDR1 SGHTA, CDR2 FQGNSA. The CDR3 has 18 residues. The CDR3 nucleotides read TGTGCCAGCAGCTTAGTGGGACAGGGTTTCGGGAACGCCGGGGAGCTGTTTTTT. This sequence encodes CASSLVGQGFGNAGELFF.

This clone was observed a handful of times. DNA of the CDR3: TGTGCCAGTAGTATCGGCGGAGCCAATCAGCCCCAGCATTTT. Protein product: CASSIGGANQPQHF. This rearrangement joins TRBV19 to TRBJ1-5; D unclear. Germline CDR1 is LNHDA and CDR2 is SQIVND (reference sequence). Trimming cost V 3 bases and J 3 bases, with 9 bases left between them. CDR3 size: 14 residues.

V is TRBV30 and J is TRBJ2-7; 7 bases agree with TRBD1. Germline CDR1 reads GTSNPN; CDR2 reads SVGIG (reference sequence). V lost 2 bases, J lost 0 bases, and 7 bases stayed unmatched. This CDR3 comprises 15 residues. The CDR3 DNA reads as TGTGCCTGGAGTTCACAGGGGATGCCCTCCTACGAGCAGTACTTC. Translation gives CAWSSQGMPSYEQYF.

This chain links TRBV7-8 with TRBJ1-3; 9 nucleotides agree with TRBD1. The CDR3 is 15 residues long. Germline loops: CDR1 SGHVS, CDR2 FQNEAQ. With V trimmed by 5 bases and J by 2 bases, 4 bases remained unmatched. The CDR3 sequence: CASSKRTGAGNTIYF. As DNA, the CDR3 is TGTGCCAGCAGCAAGCGGACAGGGGCTGGAAACACCATATATTTT.

The chain carries TRBV12-3 or TRBV12-4 and TRBJ1-5; D is unclear. The CDR3 is 13 amino acids. V was clipped by 2 bases and J by 2 bases, with 4 bases between them. Here the CDR3 reads CASSLSRNQPQHF. In DNA form, the CDR3 reads TGTGCCAGCAGTTTAAGCCGCAATCAGCCCCAGCATTTT.

As concerns this clone: Other DNA sequences in this sample translate to the same CDR3. This sequence joins TRBV5-1 and TRBJ2-2; the D gene is possibly TRBD2 (5 bases). CDR1 SGHRS and CDR2 YFSETQ come from the germline V gene. This CDR3 region has 15 residues. V lost 2 bases and J 0 bases, leaving 8 bases between the germline ends. The CDR3 region has the DNA TGCGCCAGCAGCTTACCGGGAACGAACACCGGGGAGCTGTTTTTT. Translation gives CASSLPGTNTGELFF.

This clone was observed a single time. The rearrangement joins TRBV30 to TRBJ2-6; D is ambiguous. Germline V gene data show CDR1 as GTSNPN and CDR2 as SVGIG (reference sequence). The CDR3 runs to 14 residues. Between the trimmed V and J ends, which lost 5 bases and 3 bases, there was a span of 11 bases. CDR3 sequence (DNA): TGTGCCTGGGGTCTCTCTAATGGGGCCAACGTCCTGACTTTC. Amino acids: CAWGLSNGANVLTF.

The chain combines TRBV11-3 with TRBJ2-2, with D unresolved. This CDR3 contains 13 residues. Trimming removed 1 base at V and 6 bases at J, with 6 bases between. Germline V lookup: CDR1 SGHNT, CDR2 YENEEA. CDR3 loop: CASSLVAAGELFF. The CDR3 coding sequence is TGTGCCAGCAGCTTAGTCGCGGCCGGGGAGCTGTTTTTT.

The V and J genes are TRBV2 and TRBJ1-1; a possible D gene is TRBD1 (6 bases). Trimming cost V 5 bases and J 1 base, with 17 bases left between them. In germline, CDR1 is SNHLY, CDR2 FYNNEI. The CDR3 loop spans 16 amino acids. The CDR3 coding sequence is TGTGCCAGCAGTACCCCTACAGGGATAGGGAACACTGAAGCTTTCTTT. Translated: CASSTPTGIGNTEAFF.

This clone was counted once. The J gene is TRBJ1-5, the V gene TRBV6-2 or TRBV6-3; 10 bases agree with TRBD1. Losses at the gene ends were 0 bases for V and 0 bases for J; bases not matched to a gene: 14. The CDR3 totals 21 residues. Germline V lookup: CDR1 MNHEY, CDR2 SVGEGT. Here the CDR3 reads CASSYSTRDRGRRNSNQPQHF. For the CDR3, the DNA is TGTGCCAGCAGTTACTCGACCAGGGACAGGGGACGTCGAAATAGCAATCAGCCCCAGCATTTT.

The rearrangement links TRBV5-5 to TRBJ2-3; 10 positions match TRBD2. Trimming took 3 bases from V and 5 from J; bases not matched to a gene: 6. This CDR3 has 15 amino acids. Germline V CDR1 and CDR2: SGHKS, YYEKEE (reference sequence). The CDR3 DNA is TGTGCCAGCAGCTCCCTAGCGGGAGCCATAGATACGCAGTATTTT. Residues: CASSSLAGAIDTQYF.

The V gene is TRBV5-6, the J gene TRBJ1-2, with 9 bases lining up with TRBD1. The junction had 11 bases not matched to a gene; V was cut back by 0 bases and J by 2 bases. This CDR3 comprises 18 residues. Germline loops: CDR1 SGHDT, CDR2 YYEEEE. CDR3 DNA: TGTGCCAGCAGCTTGGCCAGGGACAGGGCCCTTGACAACTATGGCTACACCTTC. Translating it yields CASSLARDRALDNYGYTF. Full variable domain (missing parts from reference TRBV5-6 and TRBJ1-2): DAGVTQSPTHLIKTRGQQVTLRCSPKSGHDTVSWYQQALGQGPQFIFQYYEEEERQRGNFPDRFSGHQFPNYSSELNVNALLLGDSALYLCASSLARDRALDNYGYTFGSGTRLTVV.

The chain recombines TRBV7-9 with TRBJ1-1; D is uncertain. The V gene lost 4 bases and the J gene lost 3 bases, with 9 bases spanning the gap. Per germline, CDR1 SEHNR and CDR2 FQNEAQ (reference sequence). The CDR3 spans 13 residues. CDR3 DNA: TGTGCCAGCAGCTCTTGGGCTGACACTGAAGCTTTCTTT. Its protein is CASSSWADTEAFF.

This clone has a single count. V usage is TRBV13 and J usage is TRBJ2-7; D is uncertain. The CDR3 covers 13 residues. V lost 5 bases, J lost 0 bases, and 8 bases lay in between. CDR1 and CDR2 from the germline V gene are PRHDT and FYEKMQ (reference sequence). The CDR3 spells CASSPDTSYEQYF. The CDR3 bases are TGTGCCAGCAGCCCAGACACCTCCTACGAGCAGTACTTC.

The chain carries TRBV7-8 and TRBJ2-7, with D possibly TRBD1 on 6 matching bases. Germline CDR1 SGHVS, CDR2 FQNEAQ. CDR3 length equals 15 residues. V lost 4 bases, J lost 6 bases, and 19 bases lay in between. CDR3 in DNA: TGTGCCAGCAGCTCCACAGGGATAGCTTCCGCCGAGCAGTACTTC. This sequence encodes CASSSTGIASAEQYF.

The chain combines TRBV5-1 with TRBJ2-7, with 7 bases matching TRBD2. V was pared by 4 bases and J by 6 bases, with 10 bases of the junction left unmatched. Germline V CDR1 and CDR2: SGHRS, YFSETQ. The CDR3 extends over 14 amino acids. CDR3 sequence (DNA): TGCGCCAGCAGCCGGGGGGATTCAAAAATCGAGCAGTACTTC. The encoded protein is CASSRGDSKIEQYF.